This T cell receptor beta chain was sequenced in a study of cytomegalovirus exposure and HLA in healthy donors. Whereas donors were nominally healthy upon sampling, unrecorded immune exposures were probable. PCR employed 60 Vbeta and 13 Jbeta primers. Some clones are missing from TCRdb's copy, which holds only in-frame ones; the method was immunoSEQ multiplex PCR. The data contain 200,000 to 300,000 clones, roughly 87% of them singletons. The source material was PBMCs. This TCR was recovered from a woman in her thirties or forties in good health and CMV-seropositive.

CDR3 bases: TGTGCCAGCAGTGATAGCGGGAGGGGGGAGTACGAGCAGTACTTC. Its translation: CASSDSGRGEYEQYF. This chain uses TRBV25-1 with TRBJ2-7, with 11 positions matching TRBD2. The V gene's germline CDR1 is MGHDK and CDR2 SYGVNS. The trim removed 3 bases at V and 4 bases at J, leaving 5 bases unmatched. This CDR3 has 15 residues.